This T cell receptor beta chain was recorded in a study of immune evolution from preneoplasia to lung adenocarcinoma. Details on this clone: Its matching antigen is unknown.

The CDR3 is 13 residues long. Germline V CDR1 and CDR2: MDHEN, SYDVKM. The V end lost 6 bases, the J end lost 3 bases, and 11 bases lay between the germline ends. Broader study findings: Clonality was highest in normal lung, lower in later-stage lesions apparently.

Premalignant or tumor cells were enriched by macro-dissection after pathologic assessment. Assay: immunoSEQ multiplex PCR; the TCRdb copy retains only in-frame clones and omits some. The table has 12,000 or so clones, approximately 81% seen once; the top ten hold approximately 3.9%. The clonotype was recovered from a person aged 50-70 years with lung adenocarcinoma. The chain is built from TRBV28 and TRBJ1-1; D is unclear. Specimen: FFPE tissue from an adenomatous hyperplasia lung lesion. Subset reported: atypical adenomatous hyperplasia (AAH), lung preneoplasia. CDR3 protein: CASSYWSDTEAFF. In nucleotides, the CDR3 is TGTGCCAGCAGCTATTGGTCGGACACTGAAGCTTTCTTT.